This TCR beta chain derives from a study of vaccination and CD4 T cells after COVID-19. Stated treatment: roughly 11-day PBMC culture with coronavirus spike peptide pools or control peptides (ViraFEST assay). Collection of the unexposed donor's CD4+ T cells took place before the COVID-19 pandemic (2011-2018). Scientists ran DNA taken from cultured CD4+ T cells through the Oncomine TCR Beta short-read assay for sequencing. TCRdb reprocessed the PCR reads via MiXCR and lists one record per CDR3 protein. The profile shows about 6,600 distinct CDR3 sequences, 47% of them singletons. CDR1 is SNHLY, CDR2 FYNNEI, per germline. The ends were cut back, 5 bases at V and 0 bases at J, with 11 bases in the middle. This CDR3 region has 15 residues. This clonotype occurred a few times. Its antigen is currently unknown.

The TCR originated in a human donor in good health. This chain connects TRBV2 to TRBJ1-3; TRBD1 might be the D (5 bases). The specimen sequenced was CD4+ T cells from blood, cultured in vitro. CDR3 residues: CASSYGALSGNTIYF. DNA for the CDR3: TGTGCCAGCAGTTATGGGGCTCTCTCTGGAAACACCATATATTTT.